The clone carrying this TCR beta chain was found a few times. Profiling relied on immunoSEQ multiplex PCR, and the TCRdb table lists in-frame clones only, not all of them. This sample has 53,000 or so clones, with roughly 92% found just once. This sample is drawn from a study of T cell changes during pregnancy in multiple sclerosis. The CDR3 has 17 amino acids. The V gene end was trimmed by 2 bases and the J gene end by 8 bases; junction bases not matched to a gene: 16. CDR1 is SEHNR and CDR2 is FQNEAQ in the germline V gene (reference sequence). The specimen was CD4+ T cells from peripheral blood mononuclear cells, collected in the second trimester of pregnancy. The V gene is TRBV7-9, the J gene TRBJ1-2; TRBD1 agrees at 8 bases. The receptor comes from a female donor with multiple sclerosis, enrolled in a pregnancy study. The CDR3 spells CASSLWNDQGARRGYTF. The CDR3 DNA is TGTGCCAGCAGCTTATGGAACGACCAGGGGGCTCGTAGAGGCTACACCTTC.